A selection of T cell receptor beta chains follows, all from one sample in a study of blood T cell repertoires in COVID-19. Method: immunoSEQ multiplex PCR; TCRdb's copy keeps in-frame clones and lacks some. The table includes fewer than 150,000 clones, roughly 88% detected once. The sample consisted of peripheral blood. The receptors derive from a human donor in a cohort sampled during active COVID-19. Both conserved end residues are part of each CDR3. A D gene is named only where the DNA matches it firmly. Not every row has a clone size; where given, it reads once, few, many or a size class.

V gene: TRBV3-1/TRBV3-2; J gene: TRBJ2-7; clone size: NA; D gene: NA; CDR3 protein: CASSQDGTPSYEQYF; CDR3 DNA: TGTGCCAGCAGCCAAGATGGGACTCCAAGCTACGAGCAGTACTTC
V gene: TRBV5-1; J gene: TRBJ2-3; clone size: NA; D gene: NA; CDR3 protein: CASSLGQDTDTQYF; CDR3 DNA: TGCGCCAGCAGCTTGGGACAGGACACAGATACGCAGTATTTT
V gene: TRBV12-3/TRBV12-4; J gene: TRBJ1-1; clone size: NA; D gene: TRBD1; CDR3 protein: CASRIQGPFEAFF; CDR3 DNA: TGTGCCAGCAGAATACAGGGGCCCTTTGAAGCTTTCTTT
V gene: TRBV10-2; J gene: TRBJ2-3; clone size: NA; D gene: TRBD2; CDR3 protein: CASSALSGGPIDTQYF; CDR3 DNA: TGCGCCAGCAGTGCGTTGAGCGGGGGGCCGATAGATACGCAGTATTTT
V gene: TRBV7-2; J gene: TRBJ2-5; clone size: NA; D gene: NA; CDR3 protein: CASSFWGDQETQYF; CDR3 DNA: TGTGCCAGCAGCTTCTGGGGGGATCAAGAGACCCAGTACTTC
V gene: TRBV7-6; J gene: TRBJ2-2; clone size: NA; D gene: TRBD2; CDR3 protein: CASSLSGGANGELFF; CDR3 DNA: TGTGCCAGCAGCCTTAGCGGGGGGGCGAACGGGGAGCTGTTTTTT
V gene: TRBV14; J gene: TRBJ1-6; clone size: NA; D gene: TRBD1; CDR3 protein: CASSYRGIDSPLHF; CDR3 DNA: TGTGCCAGCAGCTACAGGGGGATAGATTCACCCCTCCACTTT
V gene: TRBV5-1; J gene: TRBJ2-7; clone size: NA; D gene: TRBD1; CDR3 protein: CASSQGQGFSYEQYF; CDR3 DNA: TGCGCCAGCAGCCAGGGACAGGGGTTCTCCTACGAGCAGTACTTC
V gene: TRBV6-5; J gene: TRBJ1-1; clone size: NA; D gene: NA; CDR3 protein: CASSNGGTLNTEAFF; CDR3 DNA: TGTGCCAGCAGTAACGGGGGGACGTTGAACACTGAAGCTTTCTTT
V gene: TRBV7-2; J gene: TRBJ1-1; clone size: NA; D gene: TRBD1; CDR3 protein: CASSGRQGVTEAFF; CDR3 DNA: TGTGCCAGCAGCGGCCGACAGGGAGTAACTGAAGCTTTCTTT
V gene: TRBV5-1; J gene: TRBJ2-3; clone size: once; D gene: NA; CDR3 protein: CASSPRGDTQYF; CDR3 DNA: TGCGCCAGCAGCCCCCGGGGAGATACGCAGTATTTT
V gene: TRBV7-9; J gene: TRBJ1-2; clone size: NA; D gene: TRBD1; CDR3 protein: CASSLRAQGDYGYTF; CDR3 DNA: TGTGCCAGCAGCTTAAGGGCCCAGGGGGACTATGGCTACACCTTC
V gene: TRBV7-3; J gene: TRBJ2-5; clone size: NA; D gene: NA; CDR3 protein: CASSLTSGETQYF; CDR3 DNA: TGTGCCAGCAGCTTAACTAGCGGAGAGACCCAGTACTTC
V gene: TRBV19; J gene: TRBJ1-1; clone size: NA; D gene: NA; CDR3 protein: CASSIDRDTEAFF; CDR3 DNA: TGTGCCAGTAGTATAGACCGGGACACTGAAGCTTTCTTT
V gene: TRBV5-1; J gene: TRBJ1-1; clone size: once; D gene: TRBD1; CDR3 protein: CASSLVGQGNTEAFF; CDR3 DNA: TGCGCCAGCAGCTTGGTGGGACAGGGGAACACTGAAGCTTTCTTT
V gene: TRBV5-6; J gene: TRBJ1-4; clone size: NA; D gene: NA; CDR3 protein: CASSLVAATNEKLFF; CDR3 DNA: TGTGCCAGCAGCTTGGTGGCTGCAACTAATGAAAAACTGTTTTTT
V gene: TRBV7-9; J gene: TRBJ2-2; clone size: NA; D gene: NA; CDR3 protein: CASSLKRNTGELFF; CDR3 DNA: TGTGCCAGCAGCCTAAAGCGGAACACCGGGGAGCTGTTTTTT
V gene: TRBV7-2; J gene: TRBJ1-2; clone size: NA; D gene: TRBD1; CDR3 protein: CASSFDGRGNYGYTF; CDR3 DNA: TGTGCCAGCAGCTTCGACGGCAGGGGGAACTATGGCTACACCTTC
V gene: TRBV24-1; J gene: TRBJ1-1; clone size: NA; D gene: TRBD1; CDR3 protein: CATMGTENTEAFF; CDR3 DNA: TGTGCCACCATGGGGACAGAGAACACTGAAGCTTTCTTT
V gene: TRBV3-1/TRBV3-2; J gene: TRBJ1-4; clone size: NA; D gene: TRBD1; CDR3 protein: CASSMGTVRNEKLFF; CDR3 DNA: TGTGCCAGCAGCATGGGGACAGTACGAAATGAAAAACTGTTTTTT
V gene: TRBV7-9; J gene: TRBJ1-6; clone size: NA; D gene: NA; CDR3 protein: CASSSHTGGNSPLHF; CDR3 DNA: TGTGCCAGCAGCTCCCACACAGGCGGAAATTCACCCCTCCACTTT
V gene: TRBV5-1; J gene: TRBJ2-7; clone size: NA; D gene: NA; CDR3 protein: CASSTGPEGYEQYF; CDR3 DNA: TGCGCCAGCAGCACCGGACCGGAGGGCTACGAGCAGTACTTC
V gene: TRBV4-1; J gene: TRBJ1-1; clone size: NA; D gene: TRBD1; CDR3 protein: CASSQVFIRTGTRNTEAFF; CDR3 DNA: TGCGCCAGCAGCCAAGTTTTTATCCGGACAGGGACGAGGAACACTGAAGCTTTCTTT
V gene: TRBV12-5; J gene: TRBJ2-7; clone size: few; D gene: NA; CDR3 protein: CASGLGQAYEQYF; CDR3 DNA: TGTGCTAGTGGTTTGGGCCAGGCCTACGAGCAGTACTTC
V gene: TRBV2; J gene: TRBJ2-7; clone size: NA; D gene: NA; CDR3 protein: CASSVQDIYEQYF; CDR3 DNA: TGTGCCAGCAGTGTTCAGGACATCTACGAGCAGTACTTC
V gene: TRBV10-3; J gene: TRBJ2-1; clone size: NA; D gene: TRBD1; CDR3 protein: CAISSTGSNEQFF; CDR3 DNA: TGTGCCATCAGCTCGACAGGGTCGAATGAGCAGTTCTTC
V gene: TRBV2; J gene: TRBJ2-2; clone size: NA; D gene: TRBD1; CDR3 protein: CASSETGNGELFF; CDR3 DNA: TGTGCCAGCAGTGAGACAGGGAACGGGGAGCTGTTTTTT
V gene: TRBV2; J gene: TRBJ2-1; clone size: NA; D gene: TRBD2; CDR3 protein: CASSGTSGGANEQFF; CDR3 DNA: TGTGCCAGCAGCGGGACTAGCGGGGGGGCGAATGAGCAGTTCTTC
V gene: TRBV7-9; J gene: TRBJ2-1; clone size: few; D gene: NA; CDR3 protein: CASSFYRTRGNYNEQFF; CDR3 DNA: TGTGCCAGCAGCTTCTATCGGACGCGAGGGAATTACAATGAGCAGTTCTTC
V gene: TRBV7-2; J gene: TRBJ2-2; clone size: NA; D gene: TRBD1; CDR3 protein: CASSLTGRTGELFF; CDR3 DNA: TGTGCCAGCAGCCTGACAGGGCGAACCGGGGAGCTGTTTTTT
V gene: TRBV9; J gene: TRBJ2-5; clone size: NA; D gene: NA; CDR3 protein: CASSVVPQETQYF; CDR3 DNA: TGTGCCAGCAGCGTAGTCCCACAAGAGACCCAGTACTTC
V gene: TRBV2; J gene: TRBJ1-4; clone size: NA; D gene: NA; CDR3 protein: CASRWTETNEKLFF; CDR3 DNA: TGTGCCAGCAGGTGGACAGAAACTAATGAAAAACTGTTTTTT
V gene: TRBV7-9; J gene: TRBJ2-3; clone size: NA; D gene: NA; CDR3 protein: CASSLEGRRGLKFTDTQYF; CDR3 DNA: TGTGCCAGCAGCTTAGAGGGCCGGCGGGGTTTAAAATTCACAGATACGCAGTATTTT
V gene: TRBV4-2; J gene: TRBJ2-3; clone size: few; D gene: NA; CDR3 protein: CASRRGIYSTDTQYF; CDR3 DNA: TGTGCCAGCAGAAGAGGAATTTATAGCACAGATACGCAGTATTTT
V gene: TRBV7-3; J gene: TRBJ2-1; clone size: NA; D gene: NA; CDR3 protein: CASSLNPSSHVQFF; CDR3 DNA: TGTGCCAGCAGCTTAAATCCTAGCTCCCATGTACAGTTCTTC
V gene: TRBV4-1; J gene: TRBJ2-5; clone size: NA; D gene: TRBD2; CDR3 protein: CASRAGTSGLETQYF; CDR3 DNA: TGCGCCAGCAGGGCCGGGACTAGCGGTTTAGAGACCCAGTACTTC
V gene: TRBV4-1; J gene: TRBJ1-1; clone size: NA; D gene: TRBD1; CDR3 protein: CASSQTGWSTEAFF; CDR3 DNA: TGCGCCAGCAGCCAGACAGGGTGGAGCACTGAAGCTTTCTTT
V gene: TRBV4-1; J gene: TRBJ1-4; clone size: NA; D gene: TRBD1; CDR3 protein: CASSPFQGAGEKLFF; CDR3 DNA: TGCGCCAGCAGCCCATTCCAGGGGGCAGGGGAAAAACTGTTTTTT
V gene: TRBV5-6; J gene: TRBJ2-7; clone size: NA; D gene: NA; CDR3 protein: CASSQTVKAGEYF; CDR3 DNA: TGTGCCAGCAGCCAGACGGTGAAGGCTGGAGAGTACTTC
V gene: TRBV4-2; J gene: TRBJ2-3; clone size: few; D gene: NA; CDR3 protein: CASSPPTGDGDTQYF; CDR3 DNA: TGTGCCAGCAGCCCCCCTACGGGGGATGGGGATACGCAGTATTTT
V gene: TRBV7-6; J gene: TRBJ1-1; clone size: NA; D gene: NA; CDR3 protein: CASSLGRDFGNTEAFF; CDR3 DNA: TGTGCCAGCAGCTTAGGACGGGATTTCGGGAACACTGAAGCTTTCTTT
V gene: TRBV4-2; J gene: TRBJ2-7; clone size: once; D gene: TRBD2; CDR3 protein: CASSPLSASGPSYEQYF; CDR3 DNA: TGTGCCAGCAGCCCCTTAAGTGCTAGCGGGCCTTCCTACGAGCAGTACTTC
V gene: TRBV7-2; J gene: TRBJ2-3; clone size: NA; D gene: NA; CDR3 protein: CASSVERTISTDTQYF; CDR3 DNA: TGTGCCAGCAGCGTAGAGAGGACTATAAGCACAGATACGCAGTATTTT
V gene: TRBV7-8; J gene: TRBJ1-4; clone size: NA; D gene: TRBD1; CDR3 protein: CASSQGAREKLFF; CDR3 DNA: TGTGCCAGCAGCCAGGGGGCGCGTGAAAAACTGTTTTTT
V gene: TRBV11-2; J gene: TRBJ2-2; clone size: NA; D gene: TRBD2; CDR3 protein: CASRSGLAGGPNTGELFF; CDR3 DNA: TGTGCCAGCAGATCCGGACTAGCGGGGGGACCTAACACCGGGGAGCTGTTTTTT
V gene: TRBV15; J gene: TRBJ1-2; clone size: NA; D gene: TRBD1; CDR3 protein: CATSRSDRIYGYTF; CDR3 DNA: TGTGCCACCAGCAGATCGGACAGGATCTATGGCTACACCTTC
V gene: TRBV5-1; J gene: TRBJ2-1; clone size: NA; D gene: TRBD1; CDR3 protein: CASSTRQGNDEQFF; CDR3 DNA: TGCGCCAGCAGCACCCGACAGGGTAACGATGAGCAGTTCTTC